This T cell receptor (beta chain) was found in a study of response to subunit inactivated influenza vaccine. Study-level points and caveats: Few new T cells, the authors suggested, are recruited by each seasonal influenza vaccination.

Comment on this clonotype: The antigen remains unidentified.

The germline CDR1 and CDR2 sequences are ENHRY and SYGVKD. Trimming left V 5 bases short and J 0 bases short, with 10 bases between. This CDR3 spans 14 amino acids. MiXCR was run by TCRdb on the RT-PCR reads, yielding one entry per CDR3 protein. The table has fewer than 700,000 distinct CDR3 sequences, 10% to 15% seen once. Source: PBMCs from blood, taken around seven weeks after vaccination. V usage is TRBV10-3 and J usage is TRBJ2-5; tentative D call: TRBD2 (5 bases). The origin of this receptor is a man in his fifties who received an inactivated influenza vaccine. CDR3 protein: CAISTSGNQETQYF. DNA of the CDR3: TGTGCCATCAGTACCTCCGGGAACCAAGAGACCCAGTACTTC.